This T cell receptor beta chain is drawn from a study of siplizumab effects on memory and regulatory T cells. Notes on the study in general: The mapping of alloreactive clones to unstimulated subsets covered only a minor fraction of them. Sequences that were alloreactive and traceable to unstimulated CD4+ memory cells were significantly reduced by siplizumab. Controls showed an average of roughly 25% Treg-derived mappable alloreactive CD4+ clones, while siplizumab showed about 71%.

The CDR3 extends over 13 amino acids. Per germline, CDR1 SGHDT and CDR2 YYEEEE. Trimming removed 6 bases from V and 7 bases from J, with 16 bases in between. With respect to this clone: Its antigen is as yet unknown.

This table comes from immunoSEQ multiplex PCR, and its TCRdb copy is limited to in-frame clones, with some not included. Among approximately 100,000 clones listed, 93% were seen once. The sequenced sample was non-Treg CD4+ T cells sorted from blood. This rearrangement joins TRBV5-6 to TRBJ1-2, with a possible D match to TRBD1 (5 bases). This TCR was sampled from a human donor in good health. The CDR3 DNA reads as TGTGCCAGCACATCAGGGCAGTTGGGTGGCTACACCTTC. It encodes CASTSGQLGGYTF.